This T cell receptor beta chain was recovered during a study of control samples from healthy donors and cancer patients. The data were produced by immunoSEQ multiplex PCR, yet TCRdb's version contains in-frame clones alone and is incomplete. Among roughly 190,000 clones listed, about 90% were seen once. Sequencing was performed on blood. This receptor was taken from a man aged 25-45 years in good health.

The chain's CDR3 is CAWSPPGISFTDTQYF. The CDR3 coding sequence is TGTGCCTGGAGTCCACCGGGCATCTCTTTCACAGATACGCAGTATTTT. The V call is TRBV30, the J call TRBJ2-3, with D hard to call. V was cut by 2 bases and J by 2 bases, with 17 bases left in between. The CDR3 consists of 16 residues. Germline CDR1 GTSNPN, CDR2 SVGIG (reference sequence).